The present T cell receptor (beta chain) was sequenced within a study of cytomegalovirus exposure and HLA in healthy donors. Clones were sequenced by immunoSEQ multiplex PCR, and TCRdb holds only the in-frame ones, with some missing. The data contain tens of thousands of clones, 90% to 95% of them singletons. General study points: Published work reported that the classifier diagnosed cytomegalovirus status with high specificity and sensitivity. The study flagged about 160 TCR beta chains as cytomegalovirus-associated. Despite most TCR sequences being rare, some public TCRs occurred in many donors.

Among the roughly 120 subjects of the validation cohort, separate from the approximately 700-subject first cohort, were the donors. A note on this clone: As yet, its antigen is unknown.

The V gene's germline CDR1 is KGHSH and CDR2 LQKENI. Trimming removed 1 base from V and 3 bases from J, with 6 bases in between. CDR3 length equals 13 residues. This sequence joins TRBV18 and TRBJ1-1; D is possibly TRBD1 (5 bases). Source material: PBMCs. This receptor was obtained from a young man in good health and CMV-seropositive. The CDR3 DNA sequence: TGTGCCAGCTCACCACAGGGGCACACTGAAGCTTTCTTT. Translating gives CASSPQGHTEAFF.